The following is a T cell receptor beta chain sequence with its context. Its antigen remains unknown. This sample was included in a study of shared clonotypes between healthy human individuals. TCRdb's copy holds only in-frame clones and misses some; the assay was immunoSEQ multiplex PCR. The data hold 2.5 million or so clones, with roughly nine tenths observed a single time. General study points: Few donors restricted represented genetic and exposure-history diversity.

This CDR3 has 14 amino acids. Trimming cost V 6 bases and J 2 bases; bases outside gene matches: 4. Germline V gene sequence: CDR1 MNHNY, CDR2 SVGAGI (reference sequence). This TCR was recovered from a man in his late teens or twenties in good health. Sequencing input: naive CD4+ T cells sorted from blood. The subset is: CD45RA+ positively selected. V and J are TRBV6-6 and TRBJ1-3; 7 nucleotides align to TRBD1. Written as DNA, the CDR3 is TGTGCCAGCAGACAGACAGGGCCTGGAAACACCATATATTTT. Its translation: CASRQTGPGNTIYF.